Shown below are 5 T cell receptor beta chains from a single sample sequenced in a study of CD8+ T cells in alopecia areata. From alopecia areata patients, lesional scalp punch biopsies and peripheral blood were collected. The authors extracted RNA and reverse transcribed it into cDNA as the sequencing template. The assay was immunoSEQ multiplex PCR, and TCRdb's table has in-frame clones only and misses some. Among some 7,000 clones listed, about 70% were seen once. Sequencing used skin, obtained at week 0. Source of these receptors: a human donor with alopecia areata.

In this sample, this clone turned up a few times. The genes are TRBV10-3 and TRBJ2-2; D not certain. V was pared by 5 bases and J by 2 bases, with 24 bases between. CDR1 and CDR2 (germline): ENHRY, SYGVKD. This CDR3 is 19 amino acids long. The CDR3 is CAISNTRGAARLNTGELFF. CDR3 bases: TGTGCCATCAGTAACACCCGCGGCGCAGCACGACTTAACACCGGGGAGCTGTTTTTT.

The chain employs TRBV6-6 and TRBJ2-3; no clear D gene. The germline CDR1 and CDR2 sequences are MNHNY and SVGAGI (reference sequence). V was cut by 5 bases and J by 5 bases, with 2 bases left in between. The length of the CDR3 is 10 residues. The CDR3 here is CASSGDTQYF. The DNA of the CDR3 is TGTGCCAGCAGTGGAGATACGCAGTATTTT.

V usage is TRBV19 and J usage is TRBJ2-1, with 8 nucleotides matching TRBD2. With V trimmed by 9 bases and J by 7 bases, 8 bases remained unmatched. CDR3 length equals 13 residues. Germline CDR1 reads LNHDA; CDR2 reads SQIVND (reference sequence). The CDR3 nucleotides are TGTGCCAGCCATCCGGGGGGGATGAATGAGCAGTTCTTC. Residues: CASHPGGMNEQFF.

This chain links TRBV27 with TRBJ1-2; D call uncertain. With 2 bases removed from V and 1 base from J, the gap between germline ends came to 5 bases. Germline assignment: CDR1 MNHEY and CDR2 SMNVEV (reference sequence). The CDR3 is 13 residues long. The CDR3 DNA reads as TGTGCCAGCAGTTTAGGGTTTAACTATGGCTACACCTTC. Translation: CASSLGFNYGYTF.

The rearrangement joins TRBV5-5 to TRBJ2-7; 7 bases line up with TRBD1. The CDR3 contains 13 residues. Germline V gives CDR1 SGHKS, CDR2 YYEKEE (reference sequence). V was clipped by 4 bases and J by 3 bases; unmatched bases: 4. This CDR3 is CASSVRTGYEQYF. Written as DNA, the CDR3 is TGTGCCAGCAGCGTACGGACAGGCTACGAGCAGTACTTC. The full variable domain, completed using reference TRBV5-5 and TRBJ2-7, is DAGVTQSPTHLIKTRGQQVTLRCSPISGHKSVSWYQQVLGQGPQFIFQYYEKEERGRGNFPDRFSARQFPNYSSELNVNALLLGDSALYLCASSVRTGYEQYFGPGTRLTVT.